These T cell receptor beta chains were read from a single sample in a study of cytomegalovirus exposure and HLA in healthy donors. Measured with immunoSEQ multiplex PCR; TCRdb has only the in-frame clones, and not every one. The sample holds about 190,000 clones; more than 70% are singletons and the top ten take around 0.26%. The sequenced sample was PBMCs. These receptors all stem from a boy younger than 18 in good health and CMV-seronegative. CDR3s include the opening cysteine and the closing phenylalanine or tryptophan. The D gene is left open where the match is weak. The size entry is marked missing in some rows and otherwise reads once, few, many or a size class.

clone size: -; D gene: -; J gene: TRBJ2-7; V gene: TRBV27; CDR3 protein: CASRIGGSEQYF; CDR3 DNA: TGTGCCAGCCGAATCGGAGGGTCCGAGCAGTACTTC
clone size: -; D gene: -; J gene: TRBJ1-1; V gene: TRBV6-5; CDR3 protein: CASSEAFTEAFF; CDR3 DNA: TGTGCCAGCAGTGAAGCCTTCACTGAAGCTTTCTTT
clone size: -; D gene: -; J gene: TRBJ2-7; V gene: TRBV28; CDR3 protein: CASSRPGGFGQYF; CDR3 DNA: TGTGCCAGCAGCAGACCCGGAGGGTTCGGGCAGTACTTC
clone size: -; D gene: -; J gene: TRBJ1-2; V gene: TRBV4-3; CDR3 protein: CASSQDTGVPGTNGYTF; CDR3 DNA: TGCGCCAGCAGCCAAGATACGGGGGTCCCTGGAACCAACGGCTACACCTTC
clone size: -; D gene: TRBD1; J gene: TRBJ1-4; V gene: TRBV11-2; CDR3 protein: CASSVQGVGEKLFF; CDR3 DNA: TGTGCCAGCAGCGTACAGGGGGTAGGGGAAAAACTGTTTTTT
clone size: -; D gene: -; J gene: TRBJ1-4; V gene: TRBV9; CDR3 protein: CASSVNGQPDEKLFF; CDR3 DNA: TGTGCCAGCAGCGTCAACGGACAGCCGGATGAAAAACTGTTTTTT
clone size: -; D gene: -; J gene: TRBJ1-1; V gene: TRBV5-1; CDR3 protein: CASSGRGMNTEAFF; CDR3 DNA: TGCGCCAGCAGCGGGCGGGGGATGAACACTGAAGCTTTCTTT
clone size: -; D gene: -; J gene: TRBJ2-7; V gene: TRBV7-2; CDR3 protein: CASSLVSRGYEQYF; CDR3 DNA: TGTGCCAGCAGCTTAGTGTCCAGGGGCTACGAGCAGTACTTC
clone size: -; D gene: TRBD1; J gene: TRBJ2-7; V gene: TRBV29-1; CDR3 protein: CSVGQGAGYEQYF; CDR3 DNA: TGCAGCGTTGGACAGGGGGCAGGTTACGAGCAGTACTTC
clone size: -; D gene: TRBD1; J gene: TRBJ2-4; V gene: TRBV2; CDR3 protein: CASGTGAKNIQYF; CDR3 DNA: TGTGCCAGCGGGACAGGGGCCAAAAACATTCAGTACTTC
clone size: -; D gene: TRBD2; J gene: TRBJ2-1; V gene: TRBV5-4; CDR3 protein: CASSPPLAGGSNEQFF; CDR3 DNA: TGTGCCAGCAGCCCTCCCCTAGCGGGAGGTTCCAATGAGCAGTTCTTC
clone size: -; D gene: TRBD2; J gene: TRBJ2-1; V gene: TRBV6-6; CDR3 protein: CASSYRRGDEQFF; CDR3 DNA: TGTGCCAGCAGTTACAGGCGGGGGGATGAGCAGTTCTTC
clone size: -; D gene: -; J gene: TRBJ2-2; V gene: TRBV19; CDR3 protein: CASSIGLGGPGELFF; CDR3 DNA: TGTGCCAGTAGTATAGGCCTTGGTGGCCCCGGGGAGCTGTTTTTT
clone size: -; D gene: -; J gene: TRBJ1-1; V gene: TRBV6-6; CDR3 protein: CASSYSPGQAFF; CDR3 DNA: TGTGCCAGCAGTTACTCTCCAGGGCAAGCTTTCTTT
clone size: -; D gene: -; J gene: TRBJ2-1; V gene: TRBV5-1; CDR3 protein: CASSLSLGGEQEQFF; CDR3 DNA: TGCGCCAGCAGCTTGAGTTTGGGGGGAGAGCAGGAGCAGTTCTTC
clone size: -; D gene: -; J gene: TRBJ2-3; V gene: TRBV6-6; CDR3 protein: CASSYMGDKSTDTQYF; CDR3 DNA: TGTGCCAGCAGTTACATGGGCGATAAAAGCACAGATACGCAGTATTTT
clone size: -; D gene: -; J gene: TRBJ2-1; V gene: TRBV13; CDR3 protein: CASSLGLALNNEQFF; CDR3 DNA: TGTGCCAGCAGCTTAGGACTAGCCCTGAACAATGAGCAGTTCTTC
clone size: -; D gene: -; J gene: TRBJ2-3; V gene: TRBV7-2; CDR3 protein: CASSTRGSGADTQYF; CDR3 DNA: TGTGCCAGCAGCACCCGAGGGAGCGGCGCAGATACGCAGTATTTT
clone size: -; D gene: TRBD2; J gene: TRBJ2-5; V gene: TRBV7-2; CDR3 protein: CASSANTGGGETQYF; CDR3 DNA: TGTGCCAGCAGCGCCAACACGGGGGGGGGCGAGACCCAGTACTTC
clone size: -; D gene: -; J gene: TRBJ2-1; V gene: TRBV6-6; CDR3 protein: CASGGGRFF; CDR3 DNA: TGTGCCAGCGGCGGGGGCCGGTTCTTC
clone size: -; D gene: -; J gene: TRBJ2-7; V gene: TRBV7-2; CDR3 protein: CASSPPGIYEQYF; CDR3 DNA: TGTGCCAGCAGCCCTCCCGGGATCTACGAGCAGTACTTC
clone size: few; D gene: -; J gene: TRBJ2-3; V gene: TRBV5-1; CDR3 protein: CASSLGGNTQYF; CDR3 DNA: TGCGCCAGCAGCTTGGGAGGAAATACGCAGTATTTT
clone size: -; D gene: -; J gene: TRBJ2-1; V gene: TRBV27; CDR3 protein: CASSLAGIMNEQFF; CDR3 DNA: TGTGCCAGCAGTTTGGCGGGTATAATGAATGAGCAGTTCTTC
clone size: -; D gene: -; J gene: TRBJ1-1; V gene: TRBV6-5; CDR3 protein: CASSYSTGGGAEAFF; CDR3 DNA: TGTGCCAGCAGTTACTCGACCGGCGGGGGAGCCGAAGCTTTCTTT
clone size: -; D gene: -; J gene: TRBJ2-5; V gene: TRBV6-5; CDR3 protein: CASSYQTRGGETQYF; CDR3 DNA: TGTGCCAGCAGTTACCAAACACGAGGTGGAGAGACCCAGTACTTC